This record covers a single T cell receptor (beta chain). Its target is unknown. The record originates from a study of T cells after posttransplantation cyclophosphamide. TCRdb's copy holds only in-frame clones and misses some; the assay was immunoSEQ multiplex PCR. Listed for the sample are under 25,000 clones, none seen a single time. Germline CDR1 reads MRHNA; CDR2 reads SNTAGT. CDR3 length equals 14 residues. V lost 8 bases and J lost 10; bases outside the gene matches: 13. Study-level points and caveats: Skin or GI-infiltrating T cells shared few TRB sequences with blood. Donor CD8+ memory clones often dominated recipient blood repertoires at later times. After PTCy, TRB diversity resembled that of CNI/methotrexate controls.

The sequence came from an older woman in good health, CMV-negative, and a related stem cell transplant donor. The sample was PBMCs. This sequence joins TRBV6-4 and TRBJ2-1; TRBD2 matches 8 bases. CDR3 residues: CASQPVAGRGEQFF. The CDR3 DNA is TGTGCCAGCCAGCCTGTAGCGGGACGGGGGGAGCAGTTCTTC.